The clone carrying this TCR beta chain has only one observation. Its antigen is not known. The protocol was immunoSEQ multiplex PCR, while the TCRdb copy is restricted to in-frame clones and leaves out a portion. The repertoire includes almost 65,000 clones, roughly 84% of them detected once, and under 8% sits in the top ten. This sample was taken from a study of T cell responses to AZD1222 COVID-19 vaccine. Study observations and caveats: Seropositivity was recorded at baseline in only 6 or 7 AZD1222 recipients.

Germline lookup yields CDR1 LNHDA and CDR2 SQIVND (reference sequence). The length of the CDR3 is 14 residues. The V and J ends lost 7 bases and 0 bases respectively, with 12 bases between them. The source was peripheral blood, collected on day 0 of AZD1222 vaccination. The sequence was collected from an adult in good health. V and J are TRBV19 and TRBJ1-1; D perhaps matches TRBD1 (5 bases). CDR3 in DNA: TGTGCCAGTAACCATGGACAAGTGAACACTGAAGCTTTCTTT. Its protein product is CASNHGQVNTEAFF.